This T cell receptor beta chain was observed in a study of shared clonotypes between healthy human individuals (dated by TCRdb to the early 2020s). Context from the whole study: The cohort comprised two women and three men aged 18 to 49 years. To increase sequencing depth and limit assay-specific biases, different laboratories used diverse techniques to prepare libraries and sequence TCR repertoires. Per donor, leukapheresis produced somewhere between about 0.94 and 9 billion PBMCs. Per donor, three plates each were used for CD4 naive and CD4 memory, two for CD8 naive, and one for CD8 memory. To estimate repertoire size and how much clonotype sharing occurs between individuals, the study deeply sequenced the blood TCR repertoires of 4 to 6 healthy adults. What the work shows at the level of the full study, not this receptor alone: Pairwise subsampling indicated that sequencing depth was expected to affect the degree of clonotype sharing among donors. Rarefaction of sorted-subset datasets indicated incomplete sequencing despite the large sequencing depth. The genetic and exposure-history diversity represented was limited by the small number of donors. Compared with non-shared clonotypes, clonotypes shared by all four sorted-subset donors had higher generation probabilities. Sharing across a few donors was observed for 4.5% to 6.5% of naive CD4, under 4% of naive CD8, 2% to 2.5% of memory CD4, and approximately 0.41% of memory CD8 clonotypes. Larger estimated clonotype richness was generally found for naive subsets than for memory subsets. Sampling was restricted to blood, and TCR repertoires in tissue are likely to differ from TCR repertoires in blood.

There are 16 amino acids in the CDR3, from cysteine to phenylalanine inclusive. CDR3 DNA is the only sequence kept; it has 48 bases, read in frame from the first base. The trim is 4 bases for V and 1 base for J, with a gap of 16 bases between the germline ends. CDR1 SGHRS and CDR2 YFSETQ are derived from the germline V gene. Remarks on this clone: What antigen it recognizes has not been identified. Base-call qualities are not available, and no considerably larger clone is one nucleotide away. This sample also contains other DNA sequences that code for the same CDR3.

Donors were healthy HIV-negative adults with no recently reported acute infections or vaccinations. Every donor was a Caucasian adult living in Nashville, Tennessee, USA. Magnetic negative selection was used to enrich CD4+ T cells, after which naive cells were positively selected on CD45RA and the negative fraction became the memory subset. After blood collection by leukapheresis, PBMCs were isolated using Ficoll-Histopaque density gradient centrifugation and then cryopreserved in the vapor phase of liquid nitrogen. Analytical flow cytometry was used to check the purity and quantity of every magnetically sorted T cell population. From each sorted fraction, genomic DNA was isolated and quantified by UV absorbance on a Nanodrop 2000c. Using the deep immunoSEQ assay, TCR CDR3 regions were amplified from genomic DNA by multiplex PCR. For each cell subset, the extracted genomic DNA was distributed evenly across all wells of several immunoSEQ 96-well plates, and each plate served as one replicate. Each replicate PCR for sorted subsets received 150 to 250 ng genomic DNA, equal to about 30,000 T cell genomes. Purified libraries were measured with a Qubit 3.0 fluorometer, size-checked on a Bioanalyzer 2100, and measured again with the KAPA Library Quantification kit. Every immunoSEQ 96-well plate was sequenced on a dedicated single-read 150-cycle Illumina NextSeq 550 flow cell. Under the source paper's analysis protocol: Because only junctional sequences without quality scores were contained in the immunoSEQ output, filtering matching that applied to full-length reads could not be performed. Sequences were annotated with PyIR, a Python wrapper for IgBLAST v1.9, and V/J genes and CDR3 were assigned using IMGT germline references. Any read was removed if the V/J assignment was weak (E-value above 1e-6), the CDR3 was missing, or the read contained stop codons, out-of-frame junctions, or ambiguous translated residues. A V3J clonotype was defined by an identical inferred V gene, J gene, and CDR3 amino acid sequence. To compute the percentage overlap between repertoires, the number of shared unique clonotypes was divided by the size of the smaller repertoire. RTK rarefaction, the Chao1 estimator, and Recon v2.1 estimates of unobserved clonotypes were used to assess repertoire richness. For all TCRbeta clonotypes obtained by the gDNA method from a few donors, generation probabilities were computed with OLGA. The table was pulled from immuneACCESS by TCRdb, which kept in-frame rearrangements only. Such tables lose some clones; where checked, under half of the loss comes from unresolved V genes, and the rest has no known cause. That table furnishes V, J and clone size, whereas the DNA furnished D and trimming. This sample gives some 2.4 million clones in total; 93% of them show up just once. The ten top clones hold more than 0.35% of the sample.

The TCR was taken from a young man in good health. Some clones in this sample may be carry-over from other donors' samples. The material sequenced was naive CD4+ T cells from PBMCs. The cell subset or site label for this specimen denotes: CD45RA+ positively selected. The chain couples TRBV5-1 to TRBJ2-3; TRBD2 could be the D gene, as 5 bases match. The nucleotide sequence is TGCGCCAGCAGCCCGGGGAGCCTCAAGGGCACAGATACGCAGTATTTT. The encoded protein is CASSPGSLKGTDTQYF.